This T cell receptor (beta chain) was sequenced in a study of shared clonotypes between healthy human individuals. Findings of the study overall: Depth of sequencing was expected to influence donor clonotype sharing.

Genomic DNA of every subset was divided equally among multiple immunoSEQ plates. Measured with immunoSEQ multiplex PCR; TCRdb has only the in-frame clones, and not every one. The repertoire holds 450,000 to 500,000 clones, with around 80% as singletons. This CDR3 has 12 residues. In germline, CDR1 is ENHRY, CDR2 SYGVKD. Trimming stripped 9 bases from V and 10 bases from J, with 16 bases between. The donors were all Caucasian adults (living in Nashville, Tennessee). In the case of this clone: Its antigen is unidentified.

The V and J genes are TRBV10-3 and TRBJ2-1; no firm D call. The origin of this receptor is a woman between 35 and 50 years old in good health. Some clones in this sample may be carry-over from other donors' samples. Sample: PBMCs. The chain's CDR3 is CAISRPELEQFF. The CDR3, as DNA: TGTGCCATTTCCCGCCCCGAACTGGAGCAGTTCTTC.